What follows are 3 T cell receptor beta chains derived from one specimen sequenced in a study of shared clonotypes between healthy human individuals. Clones were sequenced by immunoSEQ multiplex PCR, and TCRdb holds only the in-frame ones, with some missing. This sample has about 2.1 million clones; approximately 94% occur once, and the top ten carry 1.5% to 2%. CD8 cells regarded as naive lacked CD45RO, were positively chosen for CCR7, and omitted terminally differentiated effector memory CD45RA+ cells. The sequencing sample was made of naive CD8+ T cells from PBMCs. These receptors came from a man between 18 and 29 years old in good health. Some clones in this sample may be carry-over from other donors' samples.

The chain recombines TRBV9 with TRBJ1-1; no clear D gene. CDR1 is SGDLS and CDR2 is YYNGEE in the germline V gene. The length of the CDR3 is 16 residues. V was cut by 3 bases and J by 4 bases, with 19 bases left in between. CDR3 in amino acids: CASSAEGRVSGTEAFF. The CDR3 DNA is TGTGCCAGCAGCGCCGAAGGGCGGGTGAGTGGCACTGAAGCTTTCTTT.

This chain connects TRBV19 to TRBJ2-2; tentative D call: TRBD2 (6 bases). The germline CDR1 and CDR2 sequences are LNHDA and SQIVND (reference sequence). V lost 6 bases and J lost 5, with 19 bases in between. The CDR3 loop spans 16 amino acids. The CDR3 sequence: CASSPEGGEVTGELFF. CDR3 sequence (DNA): TGTGCCAGTAGCCCAGAGGGTGGGGAGGTGACCGGGGAGCTGTTTTTT.

The chain is built from TRBV7-9 and TRBJ2-7, with 7 bases lining up with TRBD1. CDR3 length: 14 amino acids. J lost 2 bases, V lost 7 bases, and 8 bases had no gene match. Germline assignment: CDR1 SEHNR and CDR2 FQNEAQ (reference sequence). CDR3 nucleotides: TGTGCCAGCACCAGAGACAGGGACCCCTACGAGCAGTACTTC. It encodes CASTRDRDPYEQYF.